This T cell receptor beta chain came from a study of human T cells and chemical hapten exposure. Whole-study context: Among samples, TCR yields varied mainly because of small differences in pooled library volume.

CDR1 is MNHNY, CDR2 SVGAGI, per germline (reference sequence). Trimming pared 8 bases from V and 2 bases from J, leaving 13 bases between. The CDR3 covers 14 residues. Study-wide points: TCRs at high frequency, those above 1 in 1000, did not change with DPC sensitization.

Sequencing started from total RNA isolated from unfractionated whole blood. What the library attached to individual cDNA molecules were unique molecular identifiers. TCRdb reprocessed the 5' RACE reads via MiXCR and lists one record per CDR3 protein. Of approximately 140,000 distinct CDR3 sequences listed, around 4.4% are singletons. This clonotype appeared many times. Its specificity is unknown. The receptor was isolated from a female donor in good health. The gene calls are TRBV6-6 and TRBJ1-3; no definite D call. CDR3 nucleotides: TGTGCCAGCCGAGGTGTGGGTGCTGGAAACACCATATATTTT. Its translation is CASRGVGAGNTIYF.